The 26 T cell receptor beta chains given below trace back to one sample, sequenced in a study of cytomegalovirus exposure and HLA in healthy donors. PCR employed 60 Vbeta and 13 Jbeta primers. Generated by immunoSEQ multiplex PCR, the TCRdb table keeps only in-frame clones and is missing some. This repertoire shows around 140,000 clones, 60% to 85% found once; its top ten account for less than 2%. Material for sequencing was PBMCs. The receptors originated from a man aged 40-49 years in good health and CMV-seronegative.

The J gene is TRBJ2-7, the V gene TRBV2; 8 nucleotides line up with TRBD1. Per the germline V gene, CDR1 is SNHLY and CDR2 is FYNNEI. With V trimmed by 8 bases and J by 2 bases, 8 bases remained unmatched. The CDR3 is 14 residues long. The CDR3 reads CASRLPGQAYEQYF. CDR3 DNA sequence: TGTGCCAGCCGACTTCCGGGACAGGCCTACGAGCAGTACTTC.

This clone was detected a few times. The genes are TRBV7-8 and TRBJ2-1, with D perhaps TRBD2 (6 bases). The germline gives CDR1 SGHVS, CDR2 FQNEAQ. The ends were cut back, 0 bases at V and 4 bases at J, with 16 bases in the middle. The CDR3 contains 17 residues. CDR3 coding DNA: TGTGCCAGCAGCTTAGCGCTGAGCGTCGGAGGGTACAATGAGCAGTTCTTC. This gives the protein CASSLALSVGGYNEQFF.

The chain joins TRBV5-1 to TRBJ2-7, with TRBD1 identical over 12 bases. J was trimmed by 2 bases and V by 3 bases; bases with no gene match: 15. Germline-derived CDR1 and CDR2 are SGHRS and YFSETQ. The length of the CDR3 is 19 residues. The CDR3 DNA reads TGCGCCAGCAGCTCTCCGGGACAGGGGGCGGTAAAGGCGGCCTACGAGCAGTACTTC. Amino acid sequence: CASSSPGQGAVKAAYEQYF.

This chain joins TRBV5-4 and TRBJ1-5, with D uncertain. Germline V gene lookup returns CDR1 SGHNT and CDR2 YYREEE (reference sequence). The CDR3 sequence is 13 residues long. Trimming took off 3 bases at V and 3 bases at J, with 7 bases between the two ends. Here the CDR3 reads CASSSDTNQPQHF. The CDR3 DNA reads as TGTGCCAGCAGCTCCGACACCAATCAGCCCCAGCATTTT.

The V and J genes are TRBV28 and TRBJ2-7; TRBD1 agrees at 8 bases. V trimming: 1 base; J trimming: 2 bases; junction bases outside the gene matches: 7. Germline V gene data show CDR1 as MDHEN and CDR2 as SYDVKM. There are 16 residues in the CDR3. CDR3 sequence reads: CASSLYEQGGAYEQYF. The CDR3 DNA is TGTGCCAGCAGTTTATATGAACAGGGGGGTGCCTACGAGCAGTACTTC.

This clone was seen once. The chain combines TRBV6-6 with TRBJ2-7; D call uncertain. Germline loops: CDR1 MNHNY, CDR2 SVGAGI (reference sequence). The CDR3 runs to 13 residues. V shed 0 bases and J shed 5 bases, with 8 bases lying between them. This CDR3 is CASSYSAPHEQYF. The CDR3 region has the DNA TGTGCCAGCAGTTACTCAGCACCCCACGAGCAGTACTTC.

The chain links TRBV28 to TRBJ2-5; 9 bases line up with TRBD2. After removal of 3 bases from V and 1 base from J, the junction contained 9 bases not matched to a gene. This CDR3 region has 17 residues. Germline lookup yields CDR1 MDHEN and CDR2 SYDVKM. CDR3 coding DNA: TGTGCCAGCAGTTTGACTAGCGGCGGACGCTTCCAAGAGACCCAGTACTTC. Translating it yields CASSLTSGGRFQETQYF.

V usage is TRBV28 and J usage is TRBJ2-7, with D perhaps TRBD1 (6 bases). The germline CDR1 and CDR2 sequences are MDHEN and SYDVKM. V was pared by 6 bases and J by 5 bases, with 23 bases between. The CDR3 runs to 16 residues. Here the CDR3 DNA reads TGTGCCAGCAGCTACCCCAAGGGGGTACCGACGGACGAGCAGTACTTC. Residues: CASSYPKGVPTDEQYF.

This chain links TRBV11-2 with TRBJ2-2, with a possible D match to TRBD1 (6 bases). The CDR3 is 15 residues long. Germline-derived CDR1 and CDR2 are SGHAT and FQNNGV. V was shortened by 5 bases and J by 3 bases, with 13 bases between the two germline ends. The CDR3: CASSLNRADTGELFF. The CDR3 DNA reads TGTGCCAGCAGCCTCAACAGGGCTGACACCGGGGAGCTGTTTTTT.

This chain uses TRBV7-2 with TRBJ1-2, with D possibly being TRBD1 (5 bases). The CDR3 covers 14 residues. The V and J ends lost 5 bases and 8 bases respectively, with 18 bases between them. Germline V gene sequence: CDR1 SGHTA, CDR2 FQGNSA. CDR3 sequence reads: CASSNPTGAGGYTF. CDR3 DNA sequence: TGTGCCAGCAGCAATCCTACGGGCGCAGGGGGCTACACCTTC.

This clone appeared a few times. Germline and junction disagree at one end, which may indicate a read error. The V and J genes are TRBV5-1 and TRBJ1-6; TRBD1 aligns across 7 bases. CDR3 length: 14 residues. CDR1 and CDR2 (germline): SGHRS, YFSETQ. The chain's CDR3 is CASSPGTDNSPLHF. The CDR3 nucleotides read TGTGCCAGCAGCCCCGGGACAGATAATTCACCCCTCCACTTT.

The J gene is TRBJ1-1, the V gene TRBV4-3; perhaps TRBD1 as D (6 bases). Germline CDR1 reads LGHNA; CDR2 reads YSLEER. Between the trimmed V and J ends, which lost 0 bases and 4 bases, there was a span of 21 bases. This CDR3 has 18 amino acids. CDR3 residues: CASSQDRGGAAESTEAFF. In nucleotides, the CDR3 is TGCGCCAGCAGCCAAGATCGGGGGGGCGCTGCTGAAAGCACTGAAGCTTTCTTT.

This sequence joins TRBV5-1 and TRBJ1-3; perhaps TRBD1 as D (5 bases). Germline-derived CDR1 and CDR2 are SGHRS and YFSETQ. This CDR3 is built from 14 residues. V was cut by 6 bases and J by 0 bases, with 10 bases left in between. The CDR3 bases are TGCGCCAGCACGGCAGGGCCCTCTGGAAACACCATATATTTT. This codes for CASTAGPSGNTIYF.

This rearrangement joins TRBV19 to TRBJ2-2, with D possibly TRBD1 on 5 matching bases. The CDR3 totals 16 residues. The V gene lost 9 bases and the J gene lost 1 base, with 18 bases spanning the gap. Per germline, CDR1 LNHDA and CDR2 SQIVND (reference sequence). The DNA of the CDR3 is TGTGCCAGCGTTAATTCAGGCCAGGGGAACACCGGGGAGCTGTTTTTT. Its translation is CASVNSGQGNTGELFF. The complete variable domain, with remaining parts taken from reference TRBV19 and TRBJ2-2, reads DGGITQSPKYLFRKEGQNVTLSCEQNLNHDAMYWYRQDPGQGLRLIYYSQIVNDFQKGDIAEGYSVSREKKESFPLTVTSAQKNPTAFYLCASVNSGQGNTGELFFGEGSRLTVL.

The chain links TRBV4-2 to TRBJ2-1; tentative D call: TRBD2 (6 bases). Trimming took off 9 bases at V and 4 bases at J, with 13 bases between the two ends. Germline V gene lookup returns CDR1 LGHNA and CDR2 YNFKEQ. The CDR3 has 13 residues. The CDR3 DNA follows: TGTGCCAGTTGGGACGGGGGTTACAATGAGCAGTTCTTC. It specifies CASWDGGYNEQFF.

This clone was counted once. The chain carries TRBV18 and TRBJ1-1; no clear D gene. Deletions cut 5 bases from V and 8 bases from J, with 9 bases between. This CDR3 spans 11 amino acids. In germline, CDR1 is KGHSH, CDR2 LQKENI. CDR3 in DNA: TGTGCCAGCTCAAGAGAGTCCGAAGCTTTCTTT. Its protein is CASSRESEAFF.

Only a few counts were recorded for this clone. The rearrangement joins TRBV4-2 to TRBJ2-1, with 9 nucleotides matching TRBD2. V dropped 0 bases and J dropped 7; count of bases not matched to a gene: 7. Germline values: CDR1 LGHNA, CDR2 YNFKEQ. The CDR3 spans 16 residues. The CDR3 spells CASSQERGGLWNEQFF. The CDR3 coding sequence is TGTGCCAGCAGCCAAGAGCGGGGGGGCCTTTGGAATGAGCAGTTCTTC.

The gene calls are TRBV25-1 and TRBJ2-3, with D hard to call. The germline V and J ends were trimmed by 3 bases and 1 base, with 8 bases remaining between them. Per germline, CDR1 MGHDK and CDR2 SYGVNS. The CDR3 length is 14 residues. CDR3: CASSELVGTDTQYF. For the CDR3, the DNA is TGTGCCAGCAGTGAGTTGGTAGGCACAGATACGCAGTATTTT. The complete variable domain, with remaining parts taken from reference TRBV25-1 and TRBJ2-3, reads EADIYQTPRYLVIGTGKKITLECSQTMGHDKMYWYQQDPGMELHLIHYSYGVNSTEKGDLSSESTVSRIRTEHFPLTLESARPSHTSQYLCASSELVGTDTQYFGPGTRLTVL.

The chain uses TRBV4-1 and TRBJ2-5, with D possibly being TRBD1 (6 bases). Germline CDR1 is MGHRA and CDR2 is YSYEKL. The CDR3 covers 13 residues. Deletions cut 4 bases from V and 5 bases from J, with 11 bases between. This CDR3 reads CASSRGPRETQYF. CDR3 nucleotide sequence: TGCGCCAGCAGCCGGGGGCCCAGGGAGACCCAGTACTTC.

J is TRBJ2-7 and V is TRBV6-5, with TRBD2 as a possible D gene (6 bases). The CDR3 is 15 residues long. Trimming took 7 bases from V and 4 from J, leaving 20 bases between them. Germline assignment: CDR1 MNHEY and CDR2 SVGAGI. The CDR3 region has the DNA TGTGCCAGCAATCAGATCGGTACTAGCTGGTACGAGCAGTACTTC. Protein sequence: CASNQIGTSWYEQYF.

The rearrangement joins TRBV27 to TRBJ1-1; D ambiguous. The CDR3 is made up of 13 amino acids. Trimming pared 6 bases from V and 0 bases from J, leaving 8 bases between. Germline CDR1 and CDR2: MNHEY and SMNVEV (reference sequence). The CDR3 here is CASSLTLNTEAFF. CDR3 nucleotide sequence: TGTGCCAGCAGCCTAACCCTGAACACTGAAGCTTTCTTT.

The chain is built from TRBV5-1 and TRBJ2-2; 9 nucleotides agree with TRBD1. Germline V gives CDR1 SGHRS, CDR2 YFSETQ. V lost 3 bases and J lost 6; bases outside the gene matches: 6. The CDR3 runs to 15 residues. The CDR3 bases are TGCGCCAGCAGCTGGGGGGACAGGGATGCCGGGGAGCTGTTTTTT. Translation: CASSWGDRDAGELFF.

The sample holds a few counts of this clone. The V and J genes are TRBV5-1 and TRBJ2-2; D possibly corresponds to TRBD2 (6 bases). V lost 4 bases and J 7 bases, leaving 20 bases between the germline ends. The V gene's germline CDR1 is SGHRS and CDR2 YFSETQ. This CDR3 comprises 16 residues. The CDR3 coding sequence is TGCGCCAGCAGCCTAGGCGGGGATATAGCCGTCGGGGAGCTGTTTTTT. Protein product: CASSLGGDIAVGELFF.

This chain connects TRBV30 to TRBJ1-5; 7 bases are shared with TRBD1. The CDR3 is made up of 14 amino acids. The germline gives CDR1 GTSNPN, CDR2 SVGIG (reference sequence). Trimming removed 0 bases from V and 7 bases from J; junction bases left unmatched: 6. This chain's CDR3 is CAWSVNRGGQPQHF. The CDR3 coding sequence is TGTGCCTGGAGTGTAAACAGGGGCGGCCAGCCCCAGCATTTT.

V gene TRBV15 combines with J gene TRBJ2-7; TRBD1 matches at 8 bases. CDR1 is LNHNV and CDR2 is YYDKDF in the germline V gene (reference sequence). CDR3 length equals 15 residues. V gave up 0 bases and J gave up 4 bases; unmatched junction bases: 5. CDR3 in DNA: TGTGCCACCAGCAGAGATGCAGGGGGCGTATACGAGCAGTACTTC. It codes for CATSRDAGGVYEQYF.

The chain couples TRBV19 to TRBJ2-3; 10 bases map to TRBD2. The CDR3 contains 15 residues. Germline CDR1 is LNHDA and CDR2 is SQIVND (reference sequence). After removal of 3 bases from V and 6 bases from J, the junction contained 6 bases not matched to a gene. CDR3 residues: CASSMVAGGGDTQYF. CDR3 nucleotide sequence: TGTGCCAGTAGTATGGTAGCGGGGGGCGGGGATACGCAGTATTTT. Full variable domain (outside the CDR3, taken from reference TRBV19 and TRBJ2-3): DGGITQSPKYLFRKEGQNVTLSCEQNLNHDAMYWYRQDPGQGLRLIYYSQIVNDFQKGDIAEGYSVSREKKESFPLTVTSAQKNPTAFYLCASSMVAGGGDTQYFGPGTRLTVL.